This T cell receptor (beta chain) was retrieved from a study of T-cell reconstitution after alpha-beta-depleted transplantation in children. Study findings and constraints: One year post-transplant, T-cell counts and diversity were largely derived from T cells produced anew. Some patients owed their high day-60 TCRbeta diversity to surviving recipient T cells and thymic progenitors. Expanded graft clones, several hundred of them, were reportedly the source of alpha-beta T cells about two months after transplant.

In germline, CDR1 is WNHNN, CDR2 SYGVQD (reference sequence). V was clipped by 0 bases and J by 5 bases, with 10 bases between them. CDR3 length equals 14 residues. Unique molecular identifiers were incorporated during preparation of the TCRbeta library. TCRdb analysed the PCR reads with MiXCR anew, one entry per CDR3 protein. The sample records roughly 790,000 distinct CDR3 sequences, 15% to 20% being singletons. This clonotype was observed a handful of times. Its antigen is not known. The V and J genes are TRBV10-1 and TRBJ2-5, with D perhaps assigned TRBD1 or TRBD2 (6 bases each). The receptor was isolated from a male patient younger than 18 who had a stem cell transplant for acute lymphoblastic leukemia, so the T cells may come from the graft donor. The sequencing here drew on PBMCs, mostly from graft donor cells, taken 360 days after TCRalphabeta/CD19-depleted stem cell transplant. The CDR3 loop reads CASSESGGPETQYF. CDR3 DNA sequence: TGCGCCAGCAGTGAGTCTGGGGGGCCGGAGACCCAGTACTTC.